Listed here is a single TCR beta chain. Its antigen remains unknown. Profiling relied on immunoSEQ multiplex PCR, and the TCRdb table lists in-frame clones only, not all of them. This table holds about 2,500 clones, roughly two thirds found once. The sample originates from a study of CD8 T cell repertoires and HIV-1 epitope variants. The TCR was taken from a male donor with HIV. Sequencing input: cultured CD8+ T cells derived from PBMCs.

CDR3 in amino acids: CASCEGSNQPQHF. The CDR3 DNA follows: TGTGCCAGCTGTGAGGGAAGCAATCAGCCCCAGCATTTT. The chain recombines TRBV6-5 with TRBJ1-5; D is unresolved. Germline values: CDR1 MNHEY, CDR2 SVGAGI. The CDR3 spans 13 residues. V was trimmed by 8 bases and J by 1 base, leaving 9 bases between them.